Below are 9 T cell receptor beta chains sequenced from a single sample in a study of cytomegalovirus exposure and HLA in healthy donors. PCR primers comprised 60 Vbeta and 13 Jbeta primers. Some clones are missing from TCRdb's copy, which holds only in-frame ones; the method was immunoSEQ multiplex PCR. The sample has about 160,000 clones; approximately 85% are singletons. The material sequenced was PBMCs. The receptors were sampled from a man aged 18 to 35 in good health and CMV-seropositive.

The chain recombines TRBV6-5 with TRBJ2-7; TRBD1 agrees at 7 bases. This CDR3 has 15 amino acids. V lost 4 bases to trimming and J lost 1 base; unmatched junction nucleotides: 7. From germline, CDR1 is MNHEY and CDR2 SVGAGI. Here the CDR3 DNA reads TGTGCCAGCAGTTCCCCGTGGACAGGATCCTACGAGCAGTACTTC. Its translation: CASSSPWTGSYEQYF.

The chain has TRBV6-8 and TRBJ2-6; tentative D call: TRBD1 (6 bases). Trimming took off 2 bases at V and 0 bases at J, with 17 bases between the two ends. Germline CDR1 is MNHGY and CDR2 is SAAAGT. The CDR3 spans 19 residues. The CDR3 DNA sequence: TGTGCCAGCAGTTACGCGTTCGGGACAAGGAGCTCTGGGGCCAACGTCCTGACTTTC. It specifies CASSYAFGTRSSGANVLTF.

CDR3 DNA sequence: TGTGCCAGCAGCCAGTCGGGGAATACGCAGTATTTT. It yields the protein CASSQSGNTQYF. This chain joins TRBV14 and TRBJ2-3; D perhaps matches TRBD2 (5 bases). CDR3 size: 12 residues. Trimming took off 3 bases at V and 7 bases at J, with 8 bases between the two ends. The V gene's germline CDR1 is SGHDN and CDR2 FVKESK.

This clone has just one count. The chain carries TRBV7-9 and TRBJ2-1; 12 nucleotides align to TRBD2. This CDR3 is built from 15 residues. Germline loops: CDR1 SEHNR, CDR2 FQNEAQ (reference sequence). V lost 5 bases to trimming and J lost 7 bases; unmatched junction nucleotides: 6. For the CDR3, the DNA is TGTGCCAGCAGCCCTAGCGGGGGGGCCTTGAATGAGCAGTTCTTC. Protein: CASSPSGGALNEQFF.

The rearrangement joins TRBV7-8 to TRBJ1-2; D not certain. The V end was cut by 7 bases, the J end by 4 bases, with 16 bases between. This CDR3 is built from 14 residues. The V gene's germline CDR1 is SGHVS and CDR2 FQNEAQ. The CDR3 DNA reads as TGTGCCAGCACCCCGGGGATGCGCGGCTATGGCTACACCTTC. This sequence encodes CASTPGMRGYGYTF. Variable domain in full (rest from reference TRBV7-8 and TRBJ1-2): GAGVSQSPRYKVAKRGQDVALRCDPISGHVSLFWYQQALGQGPEFLTYFQNEAQLDKSGLPSDRFFAERPEGSVSTLKIQRTQQEDSAVYLCASTPGMRGYGYTFGSGTRLTVV.

This rearrangement joins TRBV6-5 to TRBJ1-2, with D possibly matching TRBD1 (5 bases). The germline V gene has CDR1 MNHEY and CDR2 SVGAGI. CDR3 length equals 14 residues. Trimming stripped 6 bases from V and 2 bases from J, with 13 bases between. The DNA for the CDR3 is TGTGCCAGCAGGGAGGGTCAGGGCAACTATGGCTACACCTTC. This sequence encodes CASREGQGNYGYTF.

V and J are TRBV9 and TRBJ2-2; D possibly corresponds to TRBD1 (6 bases). V was pared by 3 bases and J by 2 bases, with 17 bases between. CDR3 size: 17 residues. Germline assignment: CDR1 SGDLS and CDR2 YYNGEE. The CDR3 DNA follows: TGTGCCAGCAGCGCGATTGGCCGGACAGTCAACACCGGGGAGCTGTTTTTT. Its protein product is CASSAIGRTVNTGELFF.

V usage is TRBV5-1 and J usage is TRBJ2-3; D may be TRBD1 (5 bases). The CDR3 is made up of 16 amino acids. The germline V and J ends were trimmed by 1 base and 0 bases, with 12 bases remaining between them. CDR1 is SGHRS and CDR2 is YFSETQ in the germline V gene. CDR3 sequence reads: CASSLWGEPSTDTQYF. The CDR3 coding sequence is TGCGCCAGCAGCTTGTGGGGCGAGCCTAGCACAGATACGCAGTATTTT.

The rearrangement joins TRBV6-5 to TRBJ2-7; unclear D gene. The germline V gene encodes CDR1 MNHEY and CDR2 SVGAGI. This CDR3 is 14 amino acids long. V was pared by 10 bases and J by 4 bases, with 20 bases between. CDR3 bases: TGTGCCACACAAAACCTCCGGCCCGGGTACGAGCAGTACTTC. It encodes CATQNLRPGYEQYF.